One sample yielded the 26 T cell receptor beta chains listed below, sequenced in a study of technical replicates of blood from several donors. Sequencing was performed with immunoSEQ multiplex PCR; in TCRdb, only in-frame clones are kept and a portion is missing. The sample includes roughly 90,000 clones, 90% to 96% of them seen just once. Sequencing input: T cells isolated from PBMCs. Receptors originate from a human donor in good health.

This chain connects TRBV7-2 to TRBJ1-2; D gene uncertain. The CDR3 runs to 11 residues. Germline V lookup: CDR1 SGHTA, CDR2 FQGNSA. V was pared by 3 bases and J by 10 bases, with 9 bases between. The CDR3 DNA is TGTGCCAGCAGCTTCTACGGGGACTACACCTTC. This sequence encodes CASSFYGDYTF.

This chain links TRBV4-3 with TRBJ2-1, with TRBD2 as a possible D gene (6 bases). Trimming removed 0 bases from V and 10 bases from J, with 10 bases in between. The germline CDR1 and CDR2 sequences are LGHNA and YSLEER. The CDR3 runs 13 residues. The CDR3 coding sequence is TGCGCCAGCAGCCAAGAGACTAGTCGCGAGCAGTTCTTC. Its translation is CASSQETSREQFF.

J is TRBJ1-1 and V is TRBV11-2, with D uncertain. The CDR3 covers 15 residues. Germline values: CDR1 SGHAT, CDR2 FQNNGV. V was shortened by 2 bases and J by 2 bases, with 12 bases between the two germline ends. This chain's CDR3 is CASSLSFFTNTEAFF. CDR3 DNA sequence: TGTGCCAGCAGCTTATCGTTTTTTACTAACACTGAAGCTTTCTTT.

The CDR3 here is CASSPPGGRYEQYF. As DNA, the CDR3 is TGTGCCAGCAGTCCCCCAGGGGGCCGCTACGAGCAGTACTTC. V and J are TRBV27 and TRBJ2-7; 8 bases map to TRBD1. V dropped 5 bases and J dropped 3; count of bases not matched to a gene: 6. This CDR3 is 14 amino acids long. Germline V CDR1 and CDR2: MNHEY, SMNVEV (reference sequence).

The table lists this clone with a count of one. The rearrangement uses TRBV5-1 and TRBJ2-7; the match to TRBD2 covers 11 bases. The CDR3 is 15 amino acids. V dropped 4 bases and J dropped 3; count of bases not matched to a gene: 6. Germline V gene lookup returns CDR1 SGHRS and CDR2 YFSETQ. The CDR3 here is CASSRPGLADYEQYF. CDR3 nucleotides: TGCGCCAGCAGCCGCCCGGGACTAGCGGACTACGAGCAGTACTTC.

V is TRBV4-2 and J is TRBJ2-3; TRBD2 might be the D (6 bases). CDR3 length: 13 residues. The V gene's germline CDR1 is LGHNA and CDR2 YNFKEQ. Trimming shortened V by 0 bases and J by 8 bases, and 9 bases separated the two germline ends. The DNA for the CDR3 is TGTGCCAGCAGCCAAGATCTAGCGAGTACGCAGTATTTT. Its translation is CASSQDLASTQYF.

The chain couples TRBV6-6 to TRBJ1-2, with TRBD1 matching over 8 bases. The V gene's germline CDR1 is MNHNY and CDR2 SVGAGI (reference sequence). The CDR3 runs 13 residues. The V segment lost 3 bases and the J segment 10 bases; nucleotides outside the gene matches: 7. This CDR3 reads CASSYMDRVDYTF. The CDR3 DNA follows: TGTGCCAGCAGTTATATGGACAGGGTGGACTACACCTTC.

The V call is TRBV4-2, the J call TRBJ2-1, with D unclear. The CDR3 has 12 amino acids. Looked up from germline, CDR1 is LGHNA and CDR2 is YNFKEQ. Deletions cut 5 bases from V and 7 bases from J, with 9 bases between. CDR3: CASSSTANEQFF. CDR3 nucleotide sequence: TGTGCCAGCAGCTCCACCGCGAATGAGCAGTTCTTC.

This chain connects TRBV6-5 to TRBJ2-2; TRBD2 agrees at 9 bases. Germline CDR1 MNHEY, CDR2 SVGAGI. This CDR3 comprises 16 residues. The V and J ends lost 3 bases and 4 bases, in that order; junction bases with no gene match: 6. CDR3: CASSYLSGRPTGELFF. CDR3 coding DNA: TGTGCCAGCAGTTATCTCAGCGGGAGGCCCACCGGGGAGCTGTTTTTT.

The genes are TRBV10-3 and TRBJ2-2, with a weak D call TRBD1 (5 bases). This CDR3 has 16 residues. CDR1 is ENHRY, CDR2 SYGVKD, per germline. Deletions cut 3 bases from V and 3 bases from J, with 14 bases between. CDR3 amino acids: CAISEYQGWDTGELFF. The CDR3 bases are TGTGCCATCAGTGAATATCAGGGCTGGGACACCGGGGAGCTGTTTTTT.

V and J are TRBV2 and TRBJ2-1, with no clear D. The germline CDR1 and CDR2 sequences are SNHLY and FYNNEI. The CDR3 length is 12 residues. The V and J ends lost 5 bases and 7 bases respectively, with 9 bases between them. The CDR3 region is CASSTDPNEQFF. The CDR3 region has the DNA TGTGCCAGCAGTACAGACCCTAATGAGCAGTTCTTC. The whole variable domain, remainder taken from reference TRBV2 and TRBJ2-1, is EPEVTQTPSHQVTQMGQEVILRCVPISNHLYFYWYRQILGQKVEFLVSFYNNEISEKSEIFDDQFSVERPDGSNFTLKIRSTKLEDSAMYFCASSTDPNEQFFGPGTRLTVL.

The V gene is TRBV11-2, the J gene TRBJ2-7, with 8 bases fitting TRBD2. J was trimmed by 0 bases and V by 8 bases; bases with no gene match: 9. The germline gives CDR1 SGHAT, CDR2 FQNNGV. The CDR3 totals 15 residues. The chain's CDR3 is CASSNVTSGSYEQYF. The CDR3 DNA follows: TGTGCCAGCTCCAACGTAACTAGCGGCTCCTACGAGCAGTACTTC.

The chain carries TRBV7-3 and TRBJ2-7, with D maybe TRBD2 (5 bases). The germline V gene encodes CDR1 SGHTA and CDR2 FQGTGA. The germline V and J ends were trimmed by 2 bases and 3 bases, with 8 bases remaining between them. The CDR3 is made up of 13 amino acids. The CDR3 protein is CASSLEGNYEQYF. In DNA form, the CDR3 reads TGTGCCAGCAGCTTAGAGGGTAACTACGAGCAGTACTTC.

V is TRBV6-5 and J is TRBJ2-5, with TRBD1 matching 8 bases. The CDR3 runs to 14 residues. Trimming removed 2 bases from V and 4 bases from J; junction bases left unmatched: 3. Germline V gene data show CDR1 as MNHEY and CDR2 as SVGAGI. The CDR3 DNA follows: TGTGCCAGCAGTTACGCCGGACAGGGAGAGACCCAGTACTTC. As protein: CASSYAGQGETQYF.

This clone appeared a single time. The CDR3: CASSLFRGTEAFF. The DNA of the CDR3 is TGTGCCAGCAGTTTATTTCGAGGCACTGAAGCTTTCTTT. The chain employs TRBV27 and TRBJ1-1; D ambiguous. CDR1 and CDR2 (germline): MNHEY, SMNVEV (reference sequence). The CDR3 contains 13 residues. Trimming stripped 1 base from V and 4 bases from J, with 7 bases between.

This clone turned up a few times. As DNA, the CDR3 is TGTGCCAGCAGCTTGTCAGGAATCTACGAGCAGTACTTC. This translates into CASSLSGIYEQYF. The chain has TRBV11-2 and TRBJ2-7; no reliable D call. The germline gives CDR1 SGHAT, CDR2 FQNNGV. There are 13 residues in the CDR3. With 3 bases removed from V and 3 bases from J, the gap between germline ends came to 9 bases.

This chain links TRBV19 with TRBJ1-5; 8 bases are a match to TRBD1. The CDR3 is 16 amino acids. J was trimmed by 0 bases and V by 8 bases; bases with no gene match: 9. Per germline, CDR1 LNHDA and CDR2 SQIVND (reference sequence). The CDR3 nucleotides are TGTGCCAGTCAGGGGGCCCTTACGTATAGCAATCAGCCCCAGCATTTT. It yields the protein CASQGALTYSNQPQHF.

J is TRBJ1-4 and V is TRBV29-1; TRBD1 matches 7 bases. The CDR3 loop spans 14 amino acids. V was pared by 6 bases and J by 7 bases, with 11 bases of the junction left unmatched. The V gene's germline CDR1 is SQVTM and CDR2 ANQGSEA. For the CDR3, the DNA is TGCAGCGTCAGCTCGACAGGGATGGCTGAAAAACTGTTTTTT. This gives the protein CSVSSTGMAEKLFF.

V is TRBV19 and J is TRBJ1-3; possibly TRBD1 for D (5 bases). V was shortened by 5 bases and J by 5 bases, with 16 bases between the two germline ends. Germline CDR1 and CDR2: LNHDA and SQIVND (reference sequence). This CDR3 is built from 15 residues. CDR3 in amino acids: CASSASGIGRNTIYF. The CDR3 nucleotides are TGTGCCAGTAGTGCCTCAGGGATAGGTCGAAACACCATATATTTT.

The chain has TRBV25-1 and TRBJ2-3; D might be TRBD2 (6 bases). CDR3 size: 16 residues. The V end was cut by 1 base, the J end by 4 bases, with 15 bases between. Germline V gene data show CDR1 as MGHDK and CDR2 as SYGVNS. DNA for the CDR3: TGTGCCAGCAGTGAATCGGCCAGGCCGGGGGCAGATACGCAGTATTTT. Encoded protein: CASSESARPGADTQYF.

CDR3 amino acids: CASSDIAGGNTGELFF. The CDR3, as DNA: TGTGCCAGCAGCGACATAGCGGGAGGCAACACCGGGGAGCTGTTTTTT. This chain links TRBV4-2 with TRBJ2-2; 10 positions agree with TRBD2. Germline CDR1 reads LGHNA; CDR2 reads YNFKEQ. Trimming cost V 5 bases and J 2 bases; bases outside gene matches: 5. The CDR3 has 16 residues.

This clone was found once. V and J are TRBV27 and TRBJ2-7; 9 positions agree with TRBD1. The germline V gene has CDR1 MNHEY and CDR2 SMNVEV (reference sequence). The CDR3 is made up of 16 amino acids. V lost 0 bases, J lost 3 bases, and 6 bases stayed unmatched. CDR3 sequence reads: CASSLSVGDRVYEQYF. CDR3 bases: TGTGCCAGCAGTTTATCGGTGGGGGACAGGGTCTACGAGCAGTACTTC.

The chain combines TRBV6-1 with TRBJ2-3, with TRBD1 as a possible D gene (5 bases). CDR1 and CDR2 (germline): MNHNS, SASEGT. V gave up 2 bases and J gave up 7 bases, with 10 bases separating them. This CDR3 has 13 amino acids. The CDR3 is CASSEQGGNTQYF. Here the CDR3 DNA reads TGTGCCAGCAGTGAACAGGGTGGGAATACGCAGTATTTT.

This chain joins TRBV7-2 and TRBJ2-1, with TRBD2 identical over 11 bases. With 5 bases clipped from V and 8 bases from J, the junction kept 11 bases outside the gene matches. CDR3 length: 16 amino acids. Germline lookup yields CDR1 SGHTA and CDR2 FQGNSA. The CDR3 DNA follows: TGTGCCAGCAGCATCCGACTAGCGGGAACTATCCATGAGCAGTTCTTC. This translates into CASSIRLAGTIHEQFF.

This rearrangement joins TRBV5-1 to TRBJ2-2; no clear D gene. The germline gives CDR1 SGHRS, CDR2 YFSETQ. Trimming removed 2 bases at V and 1 base at J, with 3 bases between. CDR3 length: 13 amino acids. As DNA, the CDR3 is TGCGCCAGCAGCTTCCGGAACACCGGGGAGCTGTTTTTT. Translated: CASSFRNTGELFF.

The V and J genes are TRBV10-1 and TRBJ2-5; 10 nucleotides line up with TRBD2. In germline, CDR1 is WNHNN, CDR2 SYGVQD (reference sequence). This CDR3 is built from 16 residues. V dropped 7 bases and J dropped 1; count of bases not matched to a gene: 9. DNA for the CDR3: TGCGCCAGCACAAACTATAGCGGGAGGCTCCAAGAGACCCAGTACTTC. This encodes CASTNYSGRLQETQYF.